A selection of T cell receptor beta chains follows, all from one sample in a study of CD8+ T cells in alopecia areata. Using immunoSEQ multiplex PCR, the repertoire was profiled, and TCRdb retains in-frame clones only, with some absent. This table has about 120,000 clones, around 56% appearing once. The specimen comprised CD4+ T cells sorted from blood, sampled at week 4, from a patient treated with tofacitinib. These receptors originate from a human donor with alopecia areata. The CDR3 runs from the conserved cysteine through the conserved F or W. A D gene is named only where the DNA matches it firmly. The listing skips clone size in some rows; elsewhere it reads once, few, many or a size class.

CDR3nt: TGTGCCAGCAGATCCCGGACTAGCGCCTACAATGAGCAGTTCTTC
CDR3aa: CASRSRTSAYNEQFF
len: 15
v_gene: TRBV6-6
d_gene: TRBD2
j_gene: TRBJ2-1
abundance: few

CDR3nt: TGCAGTGCAGAGACAGGGGCGGGCTACACCTTC
CDR3aa: CSAETGAGYTF
len: 11
v_gene: TRBV20-1
d_gene: TRBD1
j_gene: TRBJ1-2
abundance: .

CDR3nt: TGTGCCAGCAGTGAATTAGGGGGCGGGAGTACAATGTACAATGAGCAGTTCTTC
CDR3aa: CASSELGGGSTMYNEQFF
len: 18
v_gene: TRBV6-1
d_gene: .
j_gene: TRBJ2-1
abundance: many

CDR3nt: TGTGCCTGGAGCCGGGACAGGGGGACTGAAGCTTTCTTT
CDR3aa: CAWSRDRGTEAFF
len: 13
v_gene: TRBV30
d_gene: TRBD1
j_gene: TRBJ1-1
abundance: few

CDR3nt: TGTGCCAGCAGCGTGCCCACTACAACAAACACCGGGGAGCTGTTTTTT
CDR3aa: CASSVPTTTNTGELFF
len: 16
v_gene: TRBV9
d_gene: .
j_gene: TRBJ2-2
abundance: .

CDR3nt: TGCGCCAGCAGCTTGGATGGATTGACTGGGGCCAACGTCCTGACTTTC
CDR3aa: CASSLDGLTGANVLTF
len: 16
v_gene: TRBV5-1
d_gene: .
j_gene: TRBJ2-6
abundance: .

CDR3nt: TGTGCCAGTAGTGGGACAGGGGGCGGGCAGCCCCAGCATTTT
CDR3aa: CASSGTGGGQPQHF
len: 14
v_gene: TRBV19
d_gene: TRBD1
j_gene: TRBJ1-5
abundance: few

CDR3nt: TGTGCCAGCTCCTCGGCCGGCACAGATACGCAGTATTTT
CDR3aa: CASSSAGTDTQYF
len: 13
v_gene: TRBV6-5
d_gene: .
j_gene: TRBJ2-3
abundance: .

CDR3nt: TGTGCCAGCAGTTACGACAGGAGCTCTCGCTATGGCTACACCTTC
CDR3aa: CASSYDRSSRYGYTF
len: 15
v_gene: TRBV6-5
d_gene: .
j_gene: TRBJ1-2
abundance: .

CDR3nt: TGTGCCAGCAGCCGGCACCAAGAGACCCAGTACTTC
CDR3aa: CASSRHQETQYF
len: 12
v_gene: TRBV14
d_gene: .
j_gene: TRBJ2-5
abundance: .

CDR3nt: TGTGCCAGCAGCCCAGGACTAGCGGGAGGCGAGGGGACCCAGTACTTC
CDR3aa: CASSPGLAGGEGTQYF
len: 16
v_gene: TRBV7-2
d_gene: TRBD2
j_gene: TRBJ2-5
abundance: few

CDR3nt: TGTGCCAGCAGAGAGGGACAGGTAGCCTACGAGCAGTACTTC
CDR3aa: CASREGQVAYEQYF
len: 14
v_gene: TRBV2
d_gene: TRBD1
j_gene: TRBJ2-7
abundance: few

CDR3nt: TGTGCCAGCAACGCTGCTCTAGGTGAGCAGTACTTC
CDR3aa: CASNAALGEQYF
len: 12
v_gene: TRBV6-1
d_gene: .
j_gene: TRBJ2-7
abundance: .

CDR3nt: TGTGCCAGCAGCCAAGACGGGGGAACGATGCTGGAGCAGTACTTC
CDR3aa: CASSQDGGTMLEQYF
len: 15
v_gene: TRBV4-2
d_gene: .
j_gene: TRBJ2-7
abundance: .

CDR3nt: TGCGCCAGCAGCTTGTTTCAGGAGGATGAGCAGTTCTTC
CDR3aa: CASSLFQEDEQFF
len: 13
v_gene: TRBV5-1
d_gene: .
j_gene: TRBJ2-1
abundance: few

CDR3nt: TGTGCCAGCAGCTTATCTCTGACAGGGGAACGTACTGAAGCTTTCTTT
CDR3aa: CASSLSLTGERTEAFF
len: 16
v_gene: TRBV7-9
d_gene: TRBD1
j_gene: TRBJ1-1
abundance: .

CDR3nt: TGTGCCAGCACCATAGACAGGGTAGGCAATGAGCAGTTCTTC
CDR3aa: CASTIDRVGNEQFF
len: 14
v_gene: TRBV6-6
d_gene: TRBD1
j_gene: TRBJ2-1
abundance: few